One sample yielded the 31 T cell receptor beta chains listed below, sequenced in a study of T cells after yellow fever vaccination (dated by TCRdb to about 2019). This specimen's treatment or condition label, per the study, means: live attenuated yellow fever vaccine strain. Library prep was done by 5' RACE. TCRdb shows the sequencer as Illumina HiSeq 2500. In TCRdb, the public reads were trimmed at Q25 with fastp and aligned with MiXCR, with productive beta chains retained. Merged by CDR3 protein, the rows form single entries marked with the most common genes and DNA. The sample data list 300,000 to 350,000 distinct CDR3 sequences, and approximately 8% of these were observed just once. The ten largest clones capture 15% to 20% of the sample. Sequencing was performed on PBMCs, taken approximately 40 days after the first yellow fever vaccination. The receptors derive from a man aged 18 to 30 who received the YFV17D yellow fever vaccine.

The genes are TRBV20-1 and TRBJ2-7, with TRBD2 matching over 8 bases. Germline CDR1 and CDR2: DFQATT and SNEGSKA (reference sequence). The CDR3 contains 14 residues. V was clipped by 5 bases and J by 3 bases; unmatched bases: 9. Here the CDR3 DNA reads TGCAGTGCTGAGACGGGACTAGGGGTCTACGAGCAGTACGTC. Translated: CSAETGLGVYEQYV.

This clonotype was seen a handful of times. V gene TRBV15 combines with J gene TRBJ2-7; D ambiguous. Between the trimmed V and J ends, which lost 1 base and 6 bases, there was a span of 13 bases. Looked up from germline, CDR1 is LNHNV and CDR2 is YYDKDF (reference sequence). The CDR3 loop spans 14 amino acids. CDR3 region: CATSRGSGPAEQYV. CDR3 in DNA: TGTGCCACCAGCAGAGGCTCCGGACCTGCCGAGCAGTACGTC.

In this sample, this clonotype turned up a few times. The chain carries TRBV6-2 or TRBV6-3 and TRBJ1-1, with TRBD1 identical over 8 bases. This CDR3 has 14 residues. The V gene's germline CDR1 is MNHEY and CDR2 SVGEGT. Losses at the gene ends were 2 bases for V and 4 bases for J; bases not matched to a gene: 3. CDR3 nucleotide sequence: TGTGCCAGCAGTTACAAGACAGGGGCCACTGAAGCTTTCTTT. Amino acid sequence: CASSYKTGATEAFF.

The chain joins TRBV9 to TRBJ2-7, with 12 bases lining up with TRBD2. The J segment lost 3 bases and the V segment lost 2 bases, leaving 0 bases of the junction unmatched. The CDR3 consists of 14 residues. From germline, CDR1 is SGDLS and CDR2 YYNGEE. In DNA, the CDR3 is TGTGCCAGCAGCGTGGGACTAGCGGGCTACGAGCAGTACTTC. This codes for CASSVGLAGYEQYF.

In this sample, this clonotype turned up a few times. The V gene is TRBV20-1, the J gene TRBJ1-3; weak D call: TRBD1 (5 bases). Looked up from germline, CDR1 is DFQATT and CDR2 is SNEGSKA (reference sequence). This CDR3 has 13 residues. V lost 6 bases and J 1 base, leaving 10 bases between the germline ends. In DNA, the CDR3 is TGCAGTGCGCCGGACAATTCTGGAAACACCATATATTTT. It codes for CSAPDNSGNTIYF.

The J gene is TRBJ1-2, the V gene TRBV6-1; tentative D call: TRBD1 (5 bases). The CDR3 contains 13 residues. The V gene lost 7 bases and the J gene lost 7 bases, with 16 bases spanning the gap. Per germline, CDR1 MNHNS and CDR2 SASEGT. In DNA form, the CDR3 reads TGTGCCAGCACCCGTTTAGGGACGTCTGGCTACACCTTC. Translating gives CASTRLGTSGYTF.

V usage is TRBV18 and J usage is TRBJ1-5, with D unresolved. The CDR3 has 12 amino acids. Germline V lookup: CDR1 KGHSH, CDR2 LQKENI. Trimming removed 5 bases at V and 2 bases at J, with 4 bases between. CDR3 DNA: TGTGCCAGCTCAAAAGGCAATCAGCCCCAGCATTTT. Translation: CASSKGNQPQHF.

The rearrangement uses TRBV7-2 and TRBJ2-1; 8 bases are shared with TRBD2. Germline assignment: CDR1 SGHTA and CDR2 FQGNSA. The CDR3 runs to 17 residues. V shed 5 bases, J shed 0 bases, and the junction held 9 bases outside the gene matches. The CDR3 region has the DNA TGTGCCAGCAGCGAATACGGGGGGGCCGTCTCCTACAATGAGCAGTTCTTC. Amino acid sequence: CASSEYGGAVSYNEQFF.

The V call is TRBV19, the J call TRBJ2-3; D not resolved. CDR3 length: 16 residues. Germline V CDR1 and CDR2: LNHDA, SQIVND (reference sequence). The ends were cut back, 3 bases at V and 4 bases at J, with 17 bases in the middle. CDR3: CASSINGPGPSDTQYF. The CDR3 DNA is TGTGCCAGTAGTATCAACGGCCCCGGCCCCTCAGATACGCAGTATTTT.

The chain joins TRBV13 to TRBJ2-7; D unresolved. The CDR3 sequence is 13 residues long. Germline V gene lookup returns CDR1 PRHDT and CDR2 FYEKMQ (reference sequence). V dropped 1 base and J dropped 5 bases, with 9 bases sitting between them. The CDR3 region has the DNA TGTGCCAGCAGCTTAGTGATAAGGGACGAGCAGTACTTC. This codes for CASSLVIRDEQYF.

This clonotype came up a few times. The gene calls are TRBV7-9 and TRBJ1-4; no definite D call. The ends were cut back, 5 bases at V and 5 bases at J, with 9 bases in the middle. The length of the CDR3 is 13 residues. Germline CDR1 is SEHNR and CDR2 is FQNEAQ (reference sequence). The CDR3 protein is CASSVEGNEKLFF. DNA of the CDR3: TGTGCCAGCAGCGTGGAGGGAAATGAAAAACTGTTTTTT.

The chain uses TRBV5-1 and TRBJ2-7; either TRBD1 or TRBD2 may fit D (5 bases each). Germline loops: CDR1 SGHRS, CDR2 YFSETQ. The V and J ends lost 5 bases and 6 bases respectively, with 21 bases between them. The CDR3 consists of 15 residues. The CDR3 region has the DNA TGCGCCAGCAGGAGTCAAGAGGGGAAAGGTCTCGAGCAGTACTTC. Translated, it gives CASRSQEGKGLEQYF. The whole variable domain, remainder taken from reference TRBV5-1 and TRBJ2-7, is KAGVTQTPRYLIKTRGQQVTLSCSPISGHRSVSWYQQTPGQGLQFLFEYFSETQRNKGNFPGRFSGRQFSNSRSEMNVSTLELGDSALYLCASRSQEGKGLEQYFGPGTRLTVT.

This clonotype was picked up a small number of times. V is TRBV29-1 and J is TRBJ1-2; possibly TRBD1 for D (6 bases). Per the germline V gene, CDR1 is SQVTM and CDR2 is ANQGSEA. The length of the CDR3 is 16 residues. Trimming removed 0 bases at V and 0 bases at J, with 14 bases between. The chain's CDR3 is CSVEDLGGGTNYGYTF. Here the CDR3 DNA reads TGCAGCGTTGAAGATCTTGGAGGGGGGACTAACTATGGCTACACCTTC.

The rearrangement joins TRBV27 to TRBJ2-5; a possible D gene is TRBD2 (6 bases). Germline CDR1 MNHEY, CDR2 SMNVEV (reference sequence). The CDR3 has 15 amino acids. V was clipped by 2 bases and J by 1 base, with 11 bases between them. The CDR3 reads CASSLGIGSQETQYF. The CDR3 nucleotides read TGTGCCAGCAGTTTAGGCATCGGGAGCCAAGAGACCCAGTACTTC.

The chain carries TRBV15 and TRBJ2-1; 13 bases are a match to TRBD2. The CDR3 contains 13 residues. V was pared by 3 bases and J by 12 bases, with 2 bases of the junction left unmatched. Germline loops: CDR1 LNHNV, CDR2 YYDKDF (reference sequence). The CDR3 DNA reads TGTGCCACCAGCAGTACTAGCGGGGGGGCGCAGTTCTTC. It codes for CATSSTSGGAQFF.

This clonotype was detected only a few times. V is TRBV12-3 or TRBV12-4 and J is TRBJ1-6; 7 bases agree with TRBD1. The CDR3 runs to 13 residues. V was clipped by 6 bases and J by 8 bases; unmatched bases: 4. CDR3 in DNA: TGTGCCAGCAGGACAGGGTCGTATTCACCCCTCCACTTT. This codes for CASRTGSYSPLHF.

The table lists this clonotype with a few counts. CDR3 sequence (DNA): TGTGCCTGGAGTGTCGGGGGGGCGTATACGCAGTATTTT. Its translation is CAWSVGGAYTQYF. The chain uses TRBV30 and TRBJ2-3, with 8 positions matching TRBD2. V lost 0 bases, J lost 7 bases, and 3 bases stayed unmatched. This CDR3 is built from 13 residues. CDR1 GTSNPN and CDR2 SVGIG come from the germline V gene (reference sequence).

This clonotype was seen a few times. V gene TRBV7-6 combines with J gene TRBJ2-1, with 7 bases aligning to TRBD1. The CDR3 spans 16 residues. Trimming at V came to 6 bases and at J to 3 bases, leaving 11 bases not matched to a gene. CDR1 and CDR2 (germline): SGHVS, FNYEAQ. The CDR3: CASSPRGHRGYNEQFF. CDR3 DNA: TGTGCCAGCAGTCCAAGGGGGCATAGGGGCTACAATGAGCAGTTCTTC.

Only a few counts were recorded for this clonotype. V usage is TRBV28 and J usage is TRBJ1-1; weak D call: TRBD1 (5 bases). The CDR3 contains 15 residues. V lost 7 bases to trimming and J lost 4 bases, with 19 bases between them. Germline assignment: CDR1 MDHEN and CDR2 SYDVKM. For the CDR3, the DNA is TGTGCCAGCAATCCCGGGGGAGGGTTTCCCACTGAAGCTTTCTTT. Its translation is CASNPGGGFPTEAFF.

The chain links TRBV30 to TRBJ1-3, with D tentatively TRBD1 (5 bases). V lost 4 bases and J lost 4, with 14 bases in between. From germline, CDR1 is GTSNPN and CDR2 SVGIG (reference sequence). The CDR3 contains 14 residues. The CDR3 reads CAWKPGNFGNTIYF. In DNA form, the CDR3 reads TGTGCCTGGAAGCCAGGGAATTTCGGAAACACCATATATTTT.

CDR3 in DNA: TGCGCCAGCAGCTTGGACAGGACCTACGCTAGTTCCTACGAGCAGTACGTC. Amino acids: CASSLDRTYASSYEQYV. The gene calls are TRBV5-1 and TRBJ2-7; perhaps TRBD1 as D (5 bases). From germline, CDR1 is SGHRS and CDR2 YFSETQ. This CDR3 spans 17 amino acids. Trimming shortened V by 0 bases and J by 1 base, and 17 bases separated the two germline ends.

This clonotype was seen at least ten times. V and J are TRBV12-3 or TRBV12-4 and TRBJ1-6, with TRBD1 identical over 7 bases. V shed 4 bases and J 8 bases; nucleotides not matched to a gene: 5. This CDR3 spans 14 amino acids. The CDR3 loop reads CASSSTGHYSPLHF. For the CDR3, the DNA is TGTGCCAGCAGTTCGACAGGGCACTATTCACCCCTCCACTTT.

V and J are TRBV7-6 and TRBJ2-5, with 11 bases fitting TRBD2. The ends lost 0 bases at V and 13 bases at J; junction bases unmatched: 10. The CDR3 is made up of 15 amino acids. From germline, CDR1 is SGHVS and CDR2 FNYEAQ. This chain's CDR3 is CASSLAGSGGDIWYF. In nucleotides, the CDR3 is TGTGCCAGCAGCTTAGCTGGTAGCGGGGGGGACATATGGTACTTC.

Details on this clonotype: A much larger clone differs from this one at a single base, so this may be a read error. This rearrangement joins TRBV5-1 to TRBJ2-2, with 8 bases matching TRBD1. Germline V CDR1 and CDR2: SGHRS, YFSETQ. This CDR3 is built from 16 residues. The CDR3 sequence is CTSSYSGTGNTGELFF. DNA of the CDR3: TGCACCAGCAGCTACTCCGGGACAGGGAACACCGGGGAGCTGTTTTTT.

This clonotype came up a few times. In DNA form, the CDR3 reads TGTGCCAGCGGCTGGGCTAGCGGGGGATTCGGGGAGCTGTTTTTT. It translates to CASGWASGGFGELFF. The chain couples TRBV12-3 or TRBV12-4 to TRBJ2-2; 10 positions match TRBD2. Trimming took 8 bases from V and 7 from J; bases not matched to a gene: 10. The CDR3 has 15 amino acids.

This clonotype has a handful of counts. V is TRBV12-3 or TRBV12-4 and J is TRBJ1-4; D uncertain. The CDR3 consists of 13 residues. The ends were cut back, 3 bases at V and 8 bases at J, with 10 bases in the middle. The CDR3 spells CASSFQTIEKLFF. As DNA, the CDR3 is TGTGCCAGCAGTTTCCAAACGATAGAAAAACTGTTTTTT.

This chain links TRBV20-1 with TRBJ2-2; 10 bases agree with TRBD2. The CDR3 consists of 14 residues. Per the germline V gene, CDR1 is DFQATT and CDR2 is SNEGSKA (reference sequence). J was trimmed by 3 bases and V by 4 bases; bases with no gene match: 2. The CDR3 loop reads CSAKRGGDTGELFF. The CDR3 nucleotides are TGCAGTGCTAAGCGGGGGGGGGACACCGGGGAGCTGTTTTTT.

There are a few counts of this clonotype. The chain couples TRBV28 to TRBJ2-7, with D unresolved. This CDR3 has 13 amino acids. CDR1 is MDHEN and CDR2 is SYDVKM in the germline V gene. Trimming took 6 bases from V and 4 from J, leaving 13 bases between them. Here the CDR3 reads CASSLLPGYEQYF. The CDR3 DNA reads TGTGCCAGCAGCTTACTCCCGGGTTACGAGCAGTACTTC.

This rearrangement joins TRBV5-1 to TRBJ2-3; D is unclear. V was cut by 4 bases and J by 5 bases, with 14 bases left in between. The CDR3 extends over 14 amino acids. The germline V gene has CDR1 SGHRS and CDR2 YFSETQ. The CDR3 reads CASSPSAARDTQYF. The DNA of the CDR3 is TGCGCCAGCAGCCCCAGTGCCGCACGAGATACGCAGTATTTT.

This chain joins TRBV6-5 and TRBJ1-5, with 7 bases aligning to TRBD1. Germline CDR1 and CDR2: MNHEY and SVGAGI. The CDR3 extends over 16 amino acids. With V trimmed by 5 bases and J by 1 base, 8 bases remained unmatched. CDR3 coding DNA: TGTGCCAGCAGTCTCCGGACAGGACAGAGCAATCAGCCCCAGCATTTT. This encodes CASSLRTGQSNQPQHF.

This clonotype was recorded many times. This chain joins TRBV4-1 and TRBJ1-6, with D unclear. Deletions cut 1 base from V and 9 bases from J, with 13 bases between. Germline V gene lookup returns CDR1 MGHRA and CDR2 YSYEKL. There are 15 residues in the CDR3. The CDR3, as DNA: TGCGCCAGCAGCCAAGGCGAGAGGGCCGGTTCACCCCTCCACTTT. Amino acids: CASSQGERAGSPLHF.